A selection of T cell receptor beta chains follows, all from one sample in a study of CD8 T cells in ankylosing spondylitis. One entry per CDR3 protein results from TCRdb running MiXCR on the 5' RACE reads. The data contain more than 150,000 distinct CDR3 sequences, 13% of them seen just once; the ten biggest clones take up about 15%. Sequencing was carried out using blood, either unsorted or a sorted T cell fraction (not recorded which). These receptors were obtained from a male donor with ankylosing spondylitis or in good health (not recorded which). The CDR3 runs from the conserved cysteine through the conserved F or W. D genes are given only for firm matches. Where a row states a size, it is once, few, many or the class of an expanded clone; other rows omit it.

D	V	J	size	CDR3	DNA
NA	TRBV2	TRBJ1-6	NA	CASGYTTYNSPLHF	TGTGCCAGCGGTTACACCACCTATAATTCACCCCTCCACTTT
NA	TRBV18	TRBJ2-1	NA	CASSPPGRSSYNEQFF	TGTGCCAGCTCACCACCGGGACGGAGCTCCTACAATGAGCAGTTCTTC
NA	TRBV30	TRBJ2-3	few	CAWNLAGPDTQYF	TGTGCCTGGAATCTCGCGGGGCCAGATACGCAGTATTTT
TRBD1	TRBV10-3	TRBJ1-5	few	CATGDRDNQPQHF	TGTGCCACGGGGGACAGAGACAATCAGCCCCAGCATTTT
TRBD2	TRBV11-2	TRBJ2-7	few	CASSLDGMMYREGSFFSYEQYF	TGTGCCAGCAGCTTAGATGGAATGATGTATCGGGAGGGCTCTTTTTTCTCCTACGAGCAGTACTTC
NA	TRBV10-1	TRBJ2-7	NA	CASSESKQLGYEQYF	TGCGCCAGCAGTGAGTCGAAACAGCTGGGCTACGAGCAGTACTTC
TRBD2	TRBV12-3/TRBV12-4	TRBJ2-1	NA	CASSPPPTSEYYNEQFF	TGTGCCAGCAGCCCCCCACCAACTAGCGAGTACTACAATGAGCAGTTCTTC
TRBD1	TRBV5-1	TRBJ1-1	few	CASSGGDRGGAEAFF	TGCGCCAGCAGCGGTGGGGACAGGGGGGGCGCTGAAGCTTTCTTT
NA	TRBV6-5	TRBJ2-2	NA	CASSSITGELFF	TGTGCCAGCAGTTCCATCACCGGGGAGCTGTTTTTT
NA	TRBV12-3/TRBV12-4	TRBJ1-5	few	CASSLGTASPHQPQHF	TGTGCCAGCAGTTTAGGCACAGCTTCCCCCCATCAGCCCCAGCATTTT
NA	TRBV5-1	TRBJ2-2	few	CASSFNRVNTGELFF	TGCGCCAGCAGCTTTAACAGGGTGAACACCGGGGAGCTGTTTTTT
TRBD2	TRBV2	TRBJ2-1	few	CASGDSSGSSYNEQFF	TGTGCCAGCGGTGACTCTAGCGGGAGCTCCTACAATGAGCAGTTCTTC
NA	TRBV5-6	TRBJ1-1	NA	CASSSVGEMNTEAFF	TGTGCCAGCAGCTCCGTGGGGGAAATGAACACTGAAGCTTTCTTT
NA	TRBV4-1	TRBJ2-5	few	CASSQDPLASGETQYF	TGCGCCAGCAGCCAAGATCCCCTAGCGTCGGGAGAGACCCAGTACTTC
TRBD1	TRBV6-5	TRBJ2-5	NA	CASSYTGGETQYF	TGTGCCAGCAGTTACACAGGGGGAGAGACCCAGTACTTC
NA	TRBV2	TRBJ2-7	few	CASRAYVGDEQYF	TGTGCCAGCAGGGCCTACGTAGGGGACGAGCAGTACTTC
NA	TRBV5-5	TRBJ1-6	few	CASSRDINSPLHF	TGTGCCAGCAGCCGGGACATCAATTCACCCCTCCACTTT
NA	TRBV27	TRBJ2-7	NA	CASSLGRDEQYF	TGTGCCAGCAGTCTGGGGCGGGACGAGCAGTACTTC
NA	TRBV5-1	TRBJ2-3	NA	CASTPTGFGTDTQYF	TGCGCCAGCACCCCTACGGGGTTCGGCACAGATACGCAGTATTTT
NA	TRBV20-1	TRBJ2-7	few	CSVGAGLLYEQYF	TGCAGTGTTGGGGCCGGTCTCCTTTACGAGCAGTACTTC
TRBD2	TRBV14	TRBJ2-7	many	CASSPSGIGYEQYF	TGTGCCAGCAGCCCTAGCGGGATTGGATACGAGCAGTACTTC
NA	TRBV7-9	TRBJ2-3	NA	CASSLAITDTQYF	TGTGCCAGCAGCTTAGCGATTACAGATACGCAGTATTTT
TRBD1	TRBV7-9	TRBJ2-3	NA	CASSPPPTGGQGDTQYF	TGTGCCAGCAGCCCACCCCCGACAGGGGGGCAGGGAGATACGCAGTATTTT
TRBD1	TRBV7-9	TRBJ2-5	NA	CASSSGQGGKTQYF	TGTGCCAGCAGCTCAGGACAGGGTGGTAAGACCCAGTACTTC
NA	TRBV6-1	TRBJ1-5	few	CASSEAAGEGDQPQHF	TGTGCCAGCAGTGAAGCGGCAGGGGAGGGAGATCAGCCCCAGCATTTT
NA	TRBV11-2	TRBJ1-4	NA	CASSLVVTSSPIEKLFF	TGTGCCAGCAGCTTAGTGGTGACCTCATCGCCCATCGAAAAACTGTTTTTT